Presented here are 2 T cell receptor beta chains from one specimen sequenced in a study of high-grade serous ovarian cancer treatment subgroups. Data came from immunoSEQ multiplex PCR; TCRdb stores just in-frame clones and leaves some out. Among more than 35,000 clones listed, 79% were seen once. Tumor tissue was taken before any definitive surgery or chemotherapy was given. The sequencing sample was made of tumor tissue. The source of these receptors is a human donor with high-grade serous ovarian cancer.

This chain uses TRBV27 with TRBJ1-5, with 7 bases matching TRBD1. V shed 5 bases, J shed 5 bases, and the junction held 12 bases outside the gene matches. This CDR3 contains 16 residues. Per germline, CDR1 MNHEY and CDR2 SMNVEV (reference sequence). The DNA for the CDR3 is TGTGCCAGCAGTCTACTGACAGGGTGGCCCGATCAGCCCCAGCATTTT. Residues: CASSLLTGWPDQPQHF.

CDR3 sequence reads: CASSVDYEQFF. CDR3 nucleotides: TGTGCCAGCAGCGTTGATTATGAGCAGTTCTTC. The chain carries TRBV9 and TRBJ2-1; D gene ambiguous. Trimming cost V 2 bases and J 8 bases, with 5 bases left between them. Per germline, CDR1 SGDLS and CDR2 YYNGEE. The CDR3 contains 11 residues.